This entry lists 21 T cell receptor beta chains sequenced from one sample in a study of CD8 T cells in Susac syndrome. With random hexamers, reverse transcription was performed on about 0.5 to 1 ug of RNA. TCRdb re-called the immunoSEQ multiplex PCR reads with MiXCR, one entry per CDR3 protein. The sample has about 120,000 distinct CDR3 sequences, about nine tenths seen once; the top ten hold more than 0.13%. Sequencing was done on a sample of CD4+ T cells from PBMCs. The origin of the receptors is a human donor in good health.

This chain uses TRBV7-6 with TRBJ1-3; D unclear. The germline CDR1 and CDR2 sequences are SGHVS and FNYEAQ. The V and J ends lost 5 bases and 0 bases respectively, with 17 bases between them. This CDR3 comprises 17 residues. The CDR3 spells CASSPVGGSGSGNTIYF. In DNA form, the CDR3 reads TGTGCCAGCAGCCCGGTGGGTGGGTCTGGCTCTGGAAACACCATATATTTT.

V and J are TRBV20-1 and TRBJ2-2, with 7 nucleotides matching TRBD2. V dropped 2 bases and J dropped 5; count of bases not matched to a gene: 5. CDR3 length: 14 residues. The germline V gene has CDR1 DFQATT and CDR2 SNEGSKA (reference sequence). The CDR3 region is CSARRTSQTGELFF. CDR3 DNA: TGCAGTGCTAGAAGGACTAGTCAGACCGGGGAGCTGTTTTTT.

This CDR3 is CASTGGQGNTIYF. The CDR3 DNA follows: TGTGCCAGCACCGGGGGACAGGGAAACACCATATATTTT. V usage is TRBV6-6 and J usage is TRBJ1-3, with 7 bases identical to TRBD1. Germline values: CDR1 MNHNY, CDR2 SVGAGI (reference sequence). This CDR3 is 13 amino acids long. The V segment lost 7 bases and the J segment 4 bases; nucleotides outside the gene matches: 4.

The chain uses TRBV6-2 or TRBV6-3 and TRBJ1-1, with TRBD1 as a possible D gene (5 bases). This CDR3 is 13 amino acids long. V was shortened by 6 bases and J by 4 bases, with 12 bases between the two germline ends. Germline V gene lookup returns CDR1 MNHEY and CDR2 SVGEGT. CDR3 sequence reads: CASRSGRITEAFF. In DNA, the CDR3 is TGTGCCAGCAGGTCGGGACGCATCACTGAAGCTTTCTTT.

The gene calls are TRBV20-1 and TRBJ2-6; D ambiguous. The CDR3 has 12 amino acids. Germline CDR1 reads DFQATT; CDR2 reads SNEGSKA (reference sequence). V lost 6 bases, J lost 0 bases, and 3 bases lay in between. CDR3 amino acids: CSATSGANVLTF. Written as DNA, the CDR3 is TGCAGTGCCACCTCTGGGGCCAACGTCCTGACTTTC.

The CDR3 coding sequence is TGTGCCAGCAGCCAAGGGACAGGGCTACGCGAGCAGTACTTC. It yields the protein CASSQGTGLREQYF. This rearrangement joins TRBV3-1 to TRBJ2-7, with 8 nucleotides matching TRBD1. Germline lookup yields CDR1 LGHDT and CDR2 YNNKEL (reference sequence). The trim removed 1 base at V and 6 bases at J, leaving 5 bases unmatched. This CDR3 is 14 amino acids long.

The genes are TRBV20-1 and TRBJ2-5; TRBD2 agrees at 10 bases. The CDR3 is 13 amino acids. From germline, CDR1 is DFQATT and CDR2 SNEGSKA (reference sequence). With V trimmed by 6 bases and J by 4 bases, 5 bases remained unmatched. The CDR3 DNA reads as TGCAGTGCCACTAAGCGGGGGGGAGAGACCCAGTACTTC. Translated: CSATKRGGETQYF.

The V call is TRBV7-2, the J call TRBJ2-5; D remains unclear. The CDR3 covers 13 residues. Trimming pared 0 bases from V and 1 base from J, leaving 3 bases between. Germline values: CDR1 SGHTA, CDR2 FQGNSA. The chain's CDR3 is CASSLATQETQYF. CDR3 DNA sequence: TGTGCCAGCAGCTTAGCTACCCAAGAGACCCAGTACTTC. Full variable domain (remainder filled in from reference TRBV7-2 and TRBJ2-5): GAGVSQSPSNKVTEKGKDVELRCDPISGHTALYWYRQSLGQGLEFLIYFQGNSAPDKSGLPSDRFSAERTGGSVSTLTIQRTQQEDSAVYLCASSLATQETQYFGPGTRLLVL.

V usage is TRBV7-2 and J usage is TRBJ1-1; TRBD1 matches at 10 bases. The V and J ends lost 5 bases and 4 bases, in that order; junction bases with no gene match: 1. Germline-derived CDR1 and CDR2 are SGHTA and FQGNSA. This CDR3 spans 13 amino acids. The CDR3 reads CASSRTGGTEAFF. The CDR3 DNA reads as TGTGCCAGCAGCCGGACAGGGGGCACTGAAGCTTTCTTT.

J is TRBJ2-1 and V is TRBV5-1; 9 positions match TRBD2. The CDR3 is 15 residues long. V shed 4 bases, J shed 2 bases, and the junction held 4 bases outside the gene matches. Germline V gene sequence: CDR1 SGHRS, CDR2 YFSETQ. The CDR3 DNA reads TGCGCCAGCAGCCCGACTAGCGGACCCTACAATGAGCAGTTCTTC. This codes for CASSPTSGPYNEQFF.

The chain uses TRBV5-1 and TRBJ1-4; no clear D. CDR1 SGHRS and CDR2 YFSETQ come from the germline V gene. This CDR3 has 14 residues. With 2 bases removed from V and 7 bases from J, the gap between germline ends came to 12 bases. The CDR3 protein is CASSLGYSGEKLFF. The CDR3 region has the DNA TGCGCCAGCAGCTTAGGTTACAGCGGTGAAAAACTGTTTTTT.

CDR3 in amino acids: CASTAALNTEAFF. The CDR3 DNA sequence: TGTGCCAGCACCGCAGCCCTGAACACTGAAGCTTTCTTT. This sequence joins TRBV6-2 or TRBV6-3 and TRBJ1-1; no clear D gene. CDR1 MNHEY and CDR2 SVGEGT come from the germline V gene. Deletions cut 7 bases from V and 0 bases from J, with 9 bases between. The CDR3 spans 13 residues.

CDR3 residues: CASSYLGLAASYEQYF. The CDR3 nucleotides are TGTGCCAGCAGTTACCTAGGACTAGCGGCCTCCTACGAGCAGTACTTC. This rearrangement joins TRBV12-3 or TRBV12-4 to TRBJ2-7; TRBD2 agrees at 10 bases. J was trimmed by 0 bases and V by 4 bases; bases with no gene match: 6. The CDR3 sequence is 16 residues long.

The CDR3 loop is CSVVVPAQGEKLFF. CDR3 nucleotide sequence: TGCAGCGTTGTGGTTCCGGCCCAGGGTGAAAAACTGTTTTTT. This sequence joins TRBV29-1 and TRBJ1-4; D possibly corresponds to TRBD1 (5 bases). Trimming took off 4 bases at V and 7 bases at J, with 16 bases between the two ends. The CDR3 is 14 amino acids. Germline CDR1 SQVTM, CDR2 ANQGSEA.

V is TRBV4-2 and J is TRBJ1-1, with D tentatively TRBD1 (6 bases). Germline CDR1 reads LGHNA; CDR2 reads YNFKEQ. The ends were cut back, 0 bases at V and 1 base at J, with 15 bases in the middle. This CDR3 is 17 amino acids long. The CDR3 spells CASSQDEHRAGNTEAFF. The CDR3 DNA reads as TGTGCCAGCAGCCAAGATGAACACAGGGCAGGGAACACTGAAGCTTTCTTT.

J is TRBJ2-1 and V is TRBV30, with TRBD2 matching 7 bases. This CDR3 region has 16 residues. Trimming removed 2 bases from V and 0 bases from J; junction bases left unmatched: 7. CDR1 is GTSNPN and CDR2 is SVGIG in the germline V gene (reference sequence). The CDR3 sequence is CAWSRLGGSSYNEQFF. CDR3 nucleotide sequence: TGTGCCTGGAGTCGCCTCGGCGGGAGCTCCTACAATGAGCAGTTCTTC.

There are a few counts of this clonotype. The rearrangement uses TRBV6-5 and TRBJ2-3, with unresolved D. V was trimmed by 8 bases and J by 2 bases, leaving 8 bases between them. The CDR3 has 12 residues. CDR1 and CDR2 (germline): MNHEY, SVGAGI. The CDR3 region is CASSQSTDTQYF. CDR3 DNA sequence: TGTGCCAGCTCCCAGTCCACAGATACGCAGTATTTT.

J is TRBJ2-3 and V is TRBV6-2 or TRBV6-3; a possible D gene is TRBD2 (6 bases). V was clipped by 3 bases and J by 0 bases, with 7 bases between them. Germline V CDR1 and CDR2: MNHEY, SVGEGT. The CDR3 extends over 14 amino acids. As DNA, the CDR3 is TGTGCCAGCAGTTATGCGGGGAGCACAGATACGCAGTATTTT. Protein: CASSYAGSTDTQYF.

The chain recombines TRBV2 with TRBJ1-5; D perhaps matches TRBD1 (6 bases). Deletions cut 6 bases from V and 4 bases from J, with 13 bases between. The CDR3 runs to 14 residues. Germline-derived CDR1 and CDR2 are SNHLY and FYNNEI. The CDR3 loop is CASSDGQRNQPQHF. CDR3 nucleotide sequence: TGTGCCAGCAGCGACGGACAGCGGAATCAGCCCCAGCATTTT.

The rearrangement uses TRBV10-3 and TRBJ1-1; weak D call: TRBD1 (5 bases). V was shortened by 6 bases and J by 4 bases, with 9 bases between the two germline ends. Germline V gene lookup returns CDR1 ENHRY and CDR2 SYGVKD. The CDR3 is 12 residues long. The CDR3 coding sequence is TGTGCCATCAGCGGGGGGAGCACTGAAGCTTTCTTT. It is translated as CAISGGSTEAFF.

The rearrangement uses TRBV6-5 and TRBJ2-7; possible D gene TRBD1, 6 bases. Trimming removed 0 bases at V and 3 bases at J, with 9 bases between. The CDR3 is 14 residues long. Germline CDR1 MNHEY, CDR2 SVGAGI. This chain's CDR3 is CASSYSPGDYEQYF. Written as DNA, the CDR3 is TGTGCCAGCAGTTACTCGCCAGGGGACTACGAGCAGTACTTC.